This T cell receptor beta chain was found in a study of cytomegalovirus exposure and HLA in healthy donors. A word on this clone: The antigen is not known.

The donors were members of the approximately 130-subject validation cohort (separate from the approximately 670-subject first cohort). Sequencing was performed with immunoSEQ multiplex PCR; in TCRdb, only in-frame clones are kept and a portion is missing. The sample carries 150,000 to 200,000 clones, roughly nine tenths recorded once. Whole-study findings and limits: Cytomegalovirus association was assigned to some 160 TCR beta chains. First-cohort TCR clusters tended to co-occur in the 120 or so validation repertoires, a later analysis found.

V dropped 4 bases and J dropped 9; count of bases not matched to a gene: 11. CDR1 and CDR2 (germline): PRHDT, FYEKMQ (reference sequence). The CDR3 has 16 amino acids. Sequenced sample: PBMCs. The chain links TRBV13 to TRBJ2-1; TRBD2 matches 11 bases. The receptor was derived from a woman aged 18 to 35 in good health and CMV-seropositive. In nucleotides, the CDR3 is TGTGCCAGCAGCTCGAACCGACTAGCGGGGCTGGGTGAGCAGTTCTTC. This encodes CASSSNRLAGLGEQFF.